A single sample gave rise to the 11 T cell receptor beta chains below, sequenced in a study of shared clonotypes between healthy human individuals. The protocol was immunoSEQ multiplex PCR, while the TCRdb copy is restricted to in-frame clones and leaves out a portion. The table has about 730,000 clones, about two thirds seen once. Material: memory CD4+ T cells sorted from blood. Subset indicated: CD45RA-negative fraction. All receptors derive from a woman in her 30s in good health.

V usage is TRBV6-5 and J usage is TRBJ1-3, with D unclear. Deletions cut 3 bases from V and 0 bases from J, with 12 bases between. This CDR3 spans 16 amino acids. The germline gives CDR1 MNHEY, CDR2 SVGAGI. The CDR3 reads CASSYSGRNSGNTIYF. Written as DNA, the CDR3 is TGTGCCAGCAGTTATAGCGGGAGGAACTCTGGAAACACCATATATTTT.

This clone was observed a single time. The CDR3 here is CASSGPGTGGRAQYF. In DNA, the CDR3 is TGTGCCAGCAGTGGCCCCGGGACAGGGGGCAGGGCGCAGTATTTT. The chain joins TRBV6-1 to TRBJ2-3; 12 bases agree with TRBD1. This CDR3 contains 15 residues. The germline CDR1 and CDR2 sequences are MNHNS and SASEGT. Trimming cost V 4 bases and J 10 bases; bases outside gene matches: 9.

The chain recombines TRBV6-5 with TRBJ2-7, with TRBD1 identical over 8 bases. Losses at the gene ends were 5 bases for V and 3 bases for J; bases not matched to a gene: 9. Germline values: CDR1 MNHEY, CDR2 SVGAGI. This CDR3 comprises 15 residues. The CDR3 nucleotides are TGTGCCAGCAGTAACGGCCGGACAGGGATCTACGAGCAGTACTTC. Its protein is CASSNGRTGIYEQYF.

The chain uses TRBV7-2 and TRBJ1-5; D not resolved. CDR3 size: 17 residues. Trimming left V 4 bases short and J 2 bases short, with 18 bases between. The germline gives CDR1 SGHTA, CDR2 FQGNSA. The CDR3 nucleotides read TGTGCCAGCAGCTCCACGGCGCTCCAGGCGGGCAATCAGCCCCAGCATTTT. This sequence encodes CASSSTALQAGNQPQHF. The entire variable domain, with the rest obtained from reference TRBV7-2 and TRBJ1-5, is as follows: GAGVSQSPSNKVTEKGKDVELRCDPISGHTALYWYRQSLGQGLEFLIYFQGNSAPDKSGLPSDRFSAERTGGSVSTLTIQRTQQEDSAVYLCASSSTALQAGNQPQHFGDGTRLSIL.

The chain links TRBV5-5 to TRBJ1-4; D call uncertain. This CDR3 comprises 12 residues. Germline V gene data show CDR1 as SGHKS and CDR2 as YYEKEE (reference sequence). Trimming stripped 0 bases from V and 7 bases from J, with 4 bases between. CDR3 sequence (DNA): TGTGCCAGCAGCTTGGATGTTGAAAAACTGTTTTTT. It yields the protein CASSLDVEKLFF.

The J gene is TRBJ2-1, the V gene TRBV7-3; 12 bases line up with TRBD2. Germline V lookup: CDR1 SGHTA, CDR2 FQGTGA. The CDR3 loop spans 17 amino acids. Trimming took 4 bases from V and 5 from J; bases not matched to a gene: 9. The CDR3 protein is CASSSTSGRNLHNEQFF. The CDR3 DNA is TGTGCCAGCAGCTCAACTAGCGGGAGGAACCTACACAATGAGCAGTTCTTC.

This chain links TRBV6-4 with TRBJ1-5; D not certain. V was cut by 10 bases and J by 0 bases, with 13 bases left in between. The CDR3 covers 14 residues. Germline CDR1 and CDR2: MRHNA and SNTAGT. The CDR3: CATKSGDSNQPQHF. CDR3 DNA sequence: TGTGCCACCAAGTCGGGCGATAGCAATCAGCCCCAGCATTTT.

This rearrangement joins TRBV18 to TRBJ1-5; TRBD1 is a possible D gene (5 bases). The CDR3 is 15 amino acids. V was clipped by 2 bases and J by 7 bases, with 15 bases between them. Germline CDR1 KGHSH, CDR2 LQKENI. In nucleotides, the CDR3 is TGTGCCAGCTCACCATCGGGGGATCGGGGGCAGCCCCAGCATTTT. This encodes CASSPSGDRGQPQHF.

The chain recombines TRBV7-9 with TRBJ1-2, with D possibly TRBD1 on 5 matching bases. CDR3 length equals 13 residues. Germline lookup yields CDR1 SEHNR and CDR2 FQNEAQ (reference sequence). V was pared by 4 bases and J by 2 bases, with 8 bases between. The CDR3 protein is CASSWEGNYGYTF. CDR3 DNA sequence: TGTGCCAGCAGCTGGGAGGGGAACTATGGCTACACCTTC.

DNA for the CDR3: TGTGCCAGCAGCCAGATGACAGGGAGGACTGAAGCTTTCTTT. Its translation is CASSQMTGRTEAFF. The rearrangement uses TRBV9 and TRBJ1-1, with 7 bases that match TRBD1. Germline CDR1 SGDLS, CDR2 YYNGEE. This CDR3 is built from 14 residues. V lost 4 bases and J lost 5; bases outside the gene matches: 8. Using reference TRBV9 and TRBJ1-1 for the parts outside the CDR3, the full variable domain is DSGVTQTPKHLITATGQRVTLRCSPRSGDLSVYWYQQSLDQGLQFLIQYYNGEERAKGNILERFSAQQFPDLHSELNLSSLELGDSALYFCASSQMTGRTEAFFGQGTRLTVV.

The chain recombines TRBV28 with TRBJ2-7; D ambiguous. Between the trimmed V and J ends, which lost 6 bases and 4 bases, there was a span of 10 bases. The CDR3 consists of 12 residues. Per the germline V gene, CDR1 is MDHEN and CDR2 is SYDVKM. The CDR3 coding sequence is TGTGCCAGCAGCTGGGTCGGTTACGAGCAGTACTTC. This sequence encodes CASSWVGYEQYF.